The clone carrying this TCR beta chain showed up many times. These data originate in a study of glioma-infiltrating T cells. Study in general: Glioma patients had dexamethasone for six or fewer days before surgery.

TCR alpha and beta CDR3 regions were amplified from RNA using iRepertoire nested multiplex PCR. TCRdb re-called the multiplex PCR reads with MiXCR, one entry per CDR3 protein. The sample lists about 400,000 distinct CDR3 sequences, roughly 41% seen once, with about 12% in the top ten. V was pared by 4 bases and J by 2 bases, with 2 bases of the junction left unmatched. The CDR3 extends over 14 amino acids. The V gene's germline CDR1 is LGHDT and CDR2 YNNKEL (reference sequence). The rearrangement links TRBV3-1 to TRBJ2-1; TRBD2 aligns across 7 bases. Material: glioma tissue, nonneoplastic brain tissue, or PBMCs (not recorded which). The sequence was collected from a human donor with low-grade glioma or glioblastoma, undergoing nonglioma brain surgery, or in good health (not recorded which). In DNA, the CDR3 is TGTGCCAGCAGCCTCGCGGGGGCCTACAATGAGCAGTTCTTC. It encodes CASSLAGAYNEQFF.